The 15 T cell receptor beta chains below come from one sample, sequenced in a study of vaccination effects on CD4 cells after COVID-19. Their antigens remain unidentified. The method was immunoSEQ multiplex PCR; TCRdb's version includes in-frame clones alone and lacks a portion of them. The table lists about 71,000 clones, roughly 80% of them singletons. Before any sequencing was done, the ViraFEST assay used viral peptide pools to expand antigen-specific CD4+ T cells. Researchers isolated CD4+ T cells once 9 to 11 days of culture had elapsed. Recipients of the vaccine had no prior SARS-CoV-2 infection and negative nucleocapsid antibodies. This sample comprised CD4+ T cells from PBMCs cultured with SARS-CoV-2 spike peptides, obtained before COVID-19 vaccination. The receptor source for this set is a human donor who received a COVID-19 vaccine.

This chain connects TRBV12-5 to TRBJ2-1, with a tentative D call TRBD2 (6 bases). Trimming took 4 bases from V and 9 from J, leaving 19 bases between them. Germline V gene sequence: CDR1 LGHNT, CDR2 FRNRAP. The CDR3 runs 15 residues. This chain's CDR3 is CASGSLRLGVGEQFF. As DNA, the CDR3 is TGTGCTAGTGGTTCGCTGAGACTAGGGGTCGGTGAGCAGTTCTTC.

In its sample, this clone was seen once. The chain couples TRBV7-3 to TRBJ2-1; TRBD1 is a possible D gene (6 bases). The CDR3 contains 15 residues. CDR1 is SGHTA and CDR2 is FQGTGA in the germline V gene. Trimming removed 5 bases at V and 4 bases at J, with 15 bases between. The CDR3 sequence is CASSPQGVGYNEQFF. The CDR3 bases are TGTGCCAGCAGCCCACAGGGCGTTGGATACAATGAGCAGTTCTTC.

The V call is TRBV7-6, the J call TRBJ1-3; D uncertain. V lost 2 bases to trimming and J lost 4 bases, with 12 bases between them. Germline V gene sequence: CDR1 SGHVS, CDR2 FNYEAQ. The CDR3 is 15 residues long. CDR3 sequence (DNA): TGTGCCAGCAGCTTATGGCCAAACCTGGGAAACACCATATATTTT. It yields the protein CASSLWPNLGNTIYF.

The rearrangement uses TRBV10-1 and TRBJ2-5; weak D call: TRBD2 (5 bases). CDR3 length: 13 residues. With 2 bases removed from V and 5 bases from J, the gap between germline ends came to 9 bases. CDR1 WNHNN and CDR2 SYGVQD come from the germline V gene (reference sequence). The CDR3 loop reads CASSEVEGETQYF. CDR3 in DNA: TGCGCCAGCAGTGAGGTTGAGGGTGAGACCCAGTACTTC.

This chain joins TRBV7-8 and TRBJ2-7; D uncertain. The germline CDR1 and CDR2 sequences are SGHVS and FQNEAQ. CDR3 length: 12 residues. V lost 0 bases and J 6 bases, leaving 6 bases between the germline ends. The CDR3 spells CASSLAYAEQYV. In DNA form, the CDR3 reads TGTGCCAGCAGCTTAGCTTATGCCGAGCAGTACGTC.

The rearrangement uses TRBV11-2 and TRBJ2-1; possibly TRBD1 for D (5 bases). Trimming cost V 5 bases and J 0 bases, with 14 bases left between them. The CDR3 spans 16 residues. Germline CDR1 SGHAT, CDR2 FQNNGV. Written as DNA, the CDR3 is TGTGCCAGCAGCCGTGGGGCAGGGAACTCCTACAATGAGCAGTTCTTC. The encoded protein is CASSRGAGNSYNEQFF.

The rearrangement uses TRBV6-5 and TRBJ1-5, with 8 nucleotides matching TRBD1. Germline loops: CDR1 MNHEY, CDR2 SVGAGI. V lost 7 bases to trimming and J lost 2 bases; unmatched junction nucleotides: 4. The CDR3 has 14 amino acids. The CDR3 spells CASNSGGGNQPQHF. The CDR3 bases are TGTGCCAGCAACTCAGGGGGCGGCAATCAGCCCCAGCATTTT.

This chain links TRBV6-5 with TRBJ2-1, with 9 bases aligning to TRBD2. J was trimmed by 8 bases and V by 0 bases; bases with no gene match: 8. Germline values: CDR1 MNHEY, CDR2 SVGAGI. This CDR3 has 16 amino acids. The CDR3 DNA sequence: TGTGCCAGCAGTTACTCTAGCGGGGGCGCAGGGGATGAGCAGTTCTTC. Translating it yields CASSYSSGGAGDEQFF.

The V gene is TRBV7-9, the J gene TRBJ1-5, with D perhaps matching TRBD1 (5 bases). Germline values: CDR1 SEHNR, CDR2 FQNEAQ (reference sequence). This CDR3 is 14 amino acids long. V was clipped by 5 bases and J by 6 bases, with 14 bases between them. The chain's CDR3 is CASSDQGMGQPQHF. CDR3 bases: TGTGCCAGCAGCGACCAGGGTATGGGTCAGCCCCAGCATTTT.

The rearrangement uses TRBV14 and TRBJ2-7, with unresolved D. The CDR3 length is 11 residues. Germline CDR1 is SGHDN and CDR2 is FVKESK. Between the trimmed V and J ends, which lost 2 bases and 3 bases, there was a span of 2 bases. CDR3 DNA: TGTGCCAGCAGCCAATACTACGAGCAGTACGTC. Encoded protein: CASSQYYEQYV.

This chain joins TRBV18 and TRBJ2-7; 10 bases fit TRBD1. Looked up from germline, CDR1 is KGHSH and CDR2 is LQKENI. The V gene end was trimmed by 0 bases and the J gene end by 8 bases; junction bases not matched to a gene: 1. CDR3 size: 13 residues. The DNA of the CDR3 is TGTGCCAGCTCACCACCGGGACAGGGGAAGCAGTACGTC. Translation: CASSPPGQGKQYV.

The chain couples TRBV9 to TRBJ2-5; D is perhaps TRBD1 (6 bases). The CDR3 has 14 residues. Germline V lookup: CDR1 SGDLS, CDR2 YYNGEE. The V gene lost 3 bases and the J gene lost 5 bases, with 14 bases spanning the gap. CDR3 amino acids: CASSAGQIRETQYF. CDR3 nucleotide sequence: TGTGCCAGCAGCGCCGGACAGATTCGCGAGACCCAGTACTTC.

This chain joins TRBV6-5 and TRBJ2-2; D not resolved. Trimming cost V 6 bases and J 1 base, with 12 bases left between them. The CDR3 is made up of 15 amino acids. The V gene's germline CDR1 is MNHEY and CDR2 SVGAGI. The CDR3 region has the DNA TGTGCCAGCAGAAGTAGTCGCGGGAACACCGGGGAGCTGTTTTTT. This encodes CASRSSRGNTGELFF.

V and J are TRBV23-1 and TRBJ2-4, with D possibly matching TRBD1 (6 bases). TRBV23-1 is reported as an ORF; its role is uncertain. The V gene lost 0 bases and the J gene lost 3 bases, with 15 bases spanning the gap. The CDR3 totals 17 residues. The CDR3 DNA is TGCGCCAGCAGTCAATCGTTCCAGGGGCCACACAAAAACATTCAGTACTTC. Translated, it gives CASSQSFQGPHKNIQYF.

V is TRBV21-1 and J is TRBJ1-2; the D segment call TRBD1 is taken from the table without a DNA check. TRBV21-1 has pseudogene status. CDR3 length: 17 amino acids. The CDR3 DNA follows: TGTGCCAGCAGCAAAGATCACAGGGGATTTAACGACTATGGCTACACCTTC. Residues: CASSKDHRGFNDYGYTF.